The rows below give T cell receptor beta chains drawn from one sample of a study of T cells in Graves' hyperthyroidism and ophthalmopathy. TCRdb ran MiXCR on the multiplex PCR reads and lists one entry per CDR3 protein. The sample has 550,000 to 800,000 distinct CDR3 sequences, 15% to 20% seen once. The sample taken for sequencing was blood. The source is a man aged 45 to 65 with Graves' hyperthyroidism. The CDR3 runs from the conserved cysteine through the conserved F or W. Each record gives: clone size, J gene, D gene, V gene, CDR3 protein, CDR3 DNA. The D gene is left open where the match is weak. A clone size is listed for some rows: how often the clone was seen (once, few, many), or a class if it is expanded.

size: NA
J: TRBJ1-2
D: NA
V: TRBV5-5
CDR3: CASSLAPGGYTF
DNA: TGTGCCAGCAGCTTGGCCCCCGGGGGCTACACCTTC

size: many
J: TRBJ2-1
D: TRBD2
V: TRBV3-1
CDR3: CASSSTSGMYNEQFF
DNA: TGTGCCAGCAGCTCGACTAGCGGAATGTACAATGAGCAGTTCTTC

size: many
J: TRBJ2-1
D: NA
V: TRBV24-1
CDR3: CATSDFKGRSSYNEQFF
DNA: TGTGCCACCAGTGATTTCAAGGGCCGGAGCTCCTACAATGAGCAGTTCTTC

size: NA
J: TRBJ2-2
D: TRBD2
V: TRBV12-3/TRBV12-4
CDR3: CASSRAGTSAGGELFF
DNA: TGTGCCAGCAGCCGCGCCGGGACTAGCGCGGGCGGGGAGCTGTTTTTT

size: many
J: TRBJ1-5
D: NA
V: TRBV12-3/TRBV12-4
CDR3: CASSFNSNQPQHF
DNA: TGTGCCAGCAGTTTCAATAGCAATCAGCCCCAGCATTTT

size: NA
J: TRBJ1-1
D: NA
V: TRBV6-2/TRBV6-3
CDR3: CASSHPDRIVEAFF
DNA: TGTGCCAGCAGCCACCCGGACAGAATTGTGGAAGCTTTCTTT

size: NA
J: TRBJ1-5
D: NA
V: TRBV10-2
CDR3: CANTSRGEQPQHF
DNA: TGCGCCAACACTAGTCGGGGCGAACAGCCCCAGCATTTT

size: many
J: TRBJ1-1
D: NA
V: TRBV28
CDR3: CASSSHRNTEAFF
DNA: TGTGCCAGCAGTTCACACAGGAACACTGAAGCTTTCTTT

size: few
J: TRBJ1-5
D: NA
V: TRBV20-1
CDR3: CSAREVQENQPQHF
DNA: TGCAGTGCTAGAGAAGTACAGGAGAATCAGCCCCAGCATTTT

size: many
J: TRBJ2-5
D: TRBD2
V: TRBV28
CDR3: CASSLASGTFFRAQYF
DNA: TGTGCCAGCAGTTTGGCTAGCGGGACCTTTTTTAGGGCCCAGTACTTC

size: many
J: TRBJ2-7
D: TRBD1
V: TRBV24-1
CDR3: CATSDPGTGAYEQYF
DNA: TGTGCCACCAGTGATCCCGGGACAGGGGCCTACGAGCAGTACTTC

size: many
J: TRBJ2-5
D: NA
V: TRBV28
CDR3: CASSYEGATQETQYF
DNA: TGTGCCAGCAGTTACGAGGGAGCAACCCAAGAGACCCAGTACTTC

size: NA
J: TRBJ2-3
D: TRBD2
V: TRBV25-1
CDR3: CASSEWVSGTADTQYF
DNA: TGTGCCAGCAGTGAATGGGTTAGCGGGACGGCAGATACGCAGTATTTT

size: NA
J: TRBJ2-1
D: NA
V: TRBV7-2
CDR3: CASSLVSSGGGEQFF
DNA: TGTGCCAGCAGCTTAGTATCTTCGGGCGGTGGTGAGCAGTTCTTC

size: many
J: TRBJ1-2
D: NA
V: TRBV29-1
CDR3: CSVEEEYFGYTF
DNA: TGCAGCGTTGAAGAGGAGTACTTTGGCTACACCTTC

size: few
J: TRBJ1-5
D: TRBD1
V: TRBV2
CDR3: CASSEVQGSQPQHF
DNA: TGTGCCAGCAGTGAAGTACAGGGGAGTCAGCCCCAGCATTTT

size: NA
J: TRBJ1-3
D: NA
V: TRBV3-1
CDR3: CASSPVFGNTIYF
DNA: TGTGCCAGCAGCCCCGTCTTCGGAAACACCATATATTTT

size: many
J: TRBJ2-5
D: NA
V: TRBV7-3
CDR3: CASSSLGGTQETQYF
DNA: TGTGCCAGCAGCTCCCTCGGCGGGACACAAGAGACCCAGTACTTC

size: NA
J: TRBJ1-2
D: NA
V: TRBV3-1
CDR3: CASSQDIDRGGYTF
DNA: TGTGCCAGCAGCCAAGATATCGACAGAGGGGGCTACACCTTC

size: many
J: TRBJ2-5
D: NA
V: TRBV7-8
CDR3: CASSPLSVGKETQYF
DNA: TGTGCCAGCAGCCCCCTGTCCGTGGGGAAGGAGACCCAGTACTTC

size: NA
J: TRBJ2-7
D: TRBD2
V: TRBV10-3
CDR3: CATGTSDNYEQYF
DNA: TGTGCCACAGGGACTAGCGACAATTACGAGCAGTACTTC

size: many
J: TRBJ2-1
D: NA
V: TRBV24-1
CDR3: CATSPNRVWDNEQFF
DNA: TGTGCCACCAGCCCTAACAGGGTTTGGGACAATGAGCAGTTCTTC

size: few
J: TRBJ1-1
D: TRBD1
V: TRBV19
CDR3: CASRPWTGEFVNTEAFF
DNA: TGTGCCAGTAGACCCTGGACAGGGGAGTTTGTGAACACTGAAGCTTTCTTT

size: NA
J: TRBJ2-2
D: NA
V: TRBV7-9
CDR3: CASRRGPTNTGELFF
DNA: TGTGCCAGCAGGCGGGGGCCCACGAACACCGGGGAGCTGTTTTTT

size: NA
J: TRBJ2-4
D: NA
V: TRBV5-1
CDR3: CASSLVEENIQYF
DNA: TGCGCCAGCAGCTTGGTCGAGGAAAACATTCAGTACTTC

size: many
J: TRBJ1-5
D: TRBD1
V: TRBV12-5
CDR3: CASGLVQTRLVYPGGFRYDQPQHF
DNA: TGTGCTAGTGGTTTGGTACAAACTCGTCTAGTGTACCCAGGGGGTTTTAGATATGATCAGCCCCAGCATTTT

size: many
J: TRBJ1-1
D: NA
V: TRBV27
CDR3: CASSPRGTVMNTEAFF
DNA: TGTGCCAGCAGTCCCCGAGGGACGGTAATGAACACTGAAGCTTTCTTT

size: many
J: TRBJ1-2
D: TRBD1
V: TRBV27
CDR3: CASSSRDSYGYTF
DNA: TGTGCCAGCAGTTCCCGGGACAGCTATGGCTACACCTTC

size: many
J: TRBJ2-2
D: TRBD2
V: TRBV6-1
CDR3: CASRLAGVANTGELFF
DNA: TGTGCCAGCAGGCTAGCGGGCGTCGCGAACACCGGGGAGCTGTTTTTT

size: many
J: TRBJ1-4
D: NA
V: TRBV30
CDR3: CAWSPPQGMGEKLFF
DNA: TGTGCCTGGAGCCCACCCCAGGGGATGGGTGAAAAACTGTTTTTT

size: many
J: TRBJ2-3
D: TRBD2
V: TRBV20-1
CDR3: CSARDLASGTDTQYF
DNA: TGCAGTGCTAGAGATCTGGCTAGCGGTACAGATACGCAGTATTTT

size: many
J: TRBJ2-7
D: NA
V: TRBV28
CDR3: CASWGGGNEQYF
DNA: TGTGCCAGCTGGGGTGGGGGCAACGAGCAGTACTTC

size: many
J: TRBJ1-1
D: TRBD1
V: TRBV28
CDR3: CASRKTGGRPEAFF
DNA: TGTGCCAGCAGAAAGACAGGGGGCAGGCCTGAAGCTTTCTTT

size: NA
J: TRBJ2-2
D: TRBD1
V: TRBV3-1
CDR3: CASSGRGRELFF
DNA: TGTGCCAGCAGCGGCAGGGGGAGGGAGCTGTTTTTT

size: NA
J: TRBJ2-7
D: NA
V: TRBV3-1
CDR3: CASSRPGTYEQYF
DNA: TGTGCCAGCAGCCGCCCAGGGACCTACGAGCAGTACTTC

size: many
J: TRBJ2-2
D: NA
V: TRBV20-1
CDR3: CSARGYERANTGELFF
DNA: TGCAGTGCTAGAGGGTACGAGCGGGCGAACACCGGGGAGCTGTTTTTT

size: NA
J: TRBJ1-2
D: NA
V: TRBV5-1
CDR3: CASSLAAVEVYGYTF
DNA: TGCGCCAGCAGCTTGGCCGCGGTGGAAGTGTATGGCTACACCTTC

size: many
J: TRBJ2-3
D: TRBD1
V: TRBV27
CDR3: CASCPGGFTDTQYF
DNA: TGTGCCAGCTGTCCAGGGGGCTTCACAGATACGCAGTATTTT

size: many
J: TRBJ2-1
D: NA
V: TRBV11-2
CDR3: CASSLGPGEQFF
DNA: TGTGCCAGCAGCTTAGGGCCGGGTGAGCAGTTCTTC

size: many
J: TRBJ2-2
D: NA
V: TRBV2
CDR3: CASRLRDQNTGELFF
DNA: TGTGCCAGCAGACTGAGGGACCAGAACACCGGGGAGCTGTTTTTT

size: NA
J: TRBJ1-1
D: NA
V: TRBV2
CDR3: CASSEGRMNTEAFF
DNA: TGTGCCAGCAGTGAAGGCAGGATGAACACTGAAGCTTTCTTT

size: many
J: TRBJ1-2
D: TRBD1
V: TRBV3-1
CDR3: CASSLGGQGARGYTF
DNA: TGTGCCAGCAGCCTCGGCGGACAGGGGGCGCGAGGCTACACCTTC

size: NA
J: TRBJ2-1
D: TRBD1
V: TRBV6-5
CDR3: CASSFDRDYEQFF
DNA: TGTGCCAGCAGTTTTGACAGGGATTATGAGCAGTTCTTC

size: NA
J: TRBJ2-1
D: TRBD2
V: TRBV20-1
CDR3: CSAPFFHGRADNEQFF
DNA: TGCAGTGCTCCTTTTTTTCACGGGAGGGCAGACAATGAGCAGTTCTTC

size: many
J: TRBJ2-1
D: TRBD2
V: TRBV11-2
CDR3: CASSFFGTTRDEQFF
DNA: TGTGCCAGCAGCTTTTTTGGGACTACAAGGGATGAGCAGTTCTTC

size: many
J: TRBJ2-1
D: TRBD1
V: TRBV10-3
CDR3: CAISESGTGLIVEQFF
DNA: TGTGCCATCAGTGAGTCTGGGACAGGGTTGATCGTGGAGCAGTTCTTC

size: few
J: TRBJ2-7
D: NA
V: TRBV28
CDR3: CASRRAYQYEQYF
DNA: TGTGCCAGCAGGAGGGCGTATCAGTACGAGCAGTACTTC

size: many
J: TRBJ2-7
D: TRBD2
V: TRBV12-3/TRBV12-4
CDR3: CASSSTTSYLSDEQYF
DNA: TGTGCCAGCAGTTCGACGACTAGCTACTTATCTGACGAGCAGTACTTC

size: few
J: TRBJ2-1
D: TRBD2
V: TRBV10-2
CDR3: CASRDGSGSFSYNEQFF
DNA: TGCGCCAGCAGGGACGGTAGCGGGAGTTTTTCCTACAATGAGCAGTTCTTC

size: few
J: TRBJ2-3
D: NA
V: TRBV15
CDR3: CATSRDRQGLTDTQYF
DNA: TGTGCCACCAGCAGAGATCGGCAGGGACTCACAGATACGCAGTATTTT

size: few
J: TRBJ2-7
D: TRBD2
V: TRBV4-3
CDR3: CASSPGTSGDYEQYF
DNA: TGCGCCAGCAGCCCGGGGACTAGCGGGGACTACGAGCAGTACTTC